Described below is a single T cell receptor beta chain sequence and its context. Its target is not known. The sample belongs to a study of PD-1 blockade in classical Hodgkin lymphoma. Time point in this sample: cycle 4 day 1 (C4D1), after about 6 weeks of nivolumab. Relapse was seen in all patients after autologous stem cell transplantation, and brentuximab vedotin exposure was variable. Best outcomes ranged across complete response, partial response and progressive disease. General study findings and limits: Newly diagnosed patients reportedly trailed healthy donors in baseline TCR diversity. By C4D1 there was a significant rise in CD4+ TCR diversity but not in CD8+ TCR diversity. The study found complete responders had baseline diversity similar to newly diagnosed patients.

Looked up from germline, CDR1 is MNHNS and CDR2 is SASEGT. The CDR3 has 14 residues. Between the trimmed V and J ends, which lost 0 bases and 1 base, there was a span of 6 bases. TCRdb's copy holds only in-frame clones and misses some; the assay was immunoSEQ multiplex PCR. Here the sample spans 28,000 or so clones, about 82% being singletons. The chain employs TRBV6-1 and TRBJ1-1; D is possibly TRBD1 (5 bases). This specimen consisted of peripheral blood mononuclear cells (PBMCs), obtained before the fourth cycle of nivolumab. This clonotype was obtained from a human donor with classical Hodgkin lymphoma. CDR3: CASSEAGGNTEAFF. The CDR3 DNA reads TGTGCCAGCAGTGAAGCGGGGGGGAACACTGAAGCTTTCTTT.